This TCR beta chain was retrieved from a study of OX40 agonist ivuxolimab in advanced cancers. The wider study: The patients got ivuxolimab, which is an agonistic anti-OX40 (CD134) antibody. Patients were treated with intravenous ivuxolimab, dosed at 0.01 to 10 mg/kg and infused every 2 weeks. The study enrolled dose-escalation patients with hepatocellular carcinoma, melanoma, renal cell or head and neck cancer.

V shed 5 bases and J shed 3 bases, with 11 bases lying between them. This CDR3 spans 13 amino acids. Germline loops: CDR1 LNHDA, CDR2 SQIVND (reference sequence). Study-wide results and caveats: Low normalized T-cell clonal expansion was also seen in some nonresponders.

Repertoires were generated with immunoSEQ multiplex PCR, while TCRdb's copy carries only in-frame clones and drops some. Seen here are roughly 24,000 clones, around 83% observed once, and the top ten hold around 32%. As for this clone: Its target is not known.

The sequencing used CD4+ or CD8+ T cells sorted from blood, collected in a trial of the OX40 agonist ivuxolimab. V usage is TRBV19 and J usage is TRBJ2-7; possible D gene TRBD1, 6 bases. This TCR came from an adult with an advanced solid tumor such as melanoma, head and neck, liver or kidney cancer. The CDR3 DNA sequence: TGTGCCAGTAGTCCAGACAGGCTCTACGAGCAGTACTTC. This gives the protein CASSPDRLYEQYF.